A selection of T cell receptor beta chains follows, all from one sample in a study of control samples from healthy donors and cancer patients. Sequencing used immunoSEQ multiplex PCR; TCRdb keeps in-frame clones, though not all of them. Of around 180,000 clones detected, about 86% appear once; the ten largest clones hold under 5%. The specimen was blood. These receptors were collected from a woman aged 25-40 years in good health. Both conserved end residues are part of each CDR3. The D gene is left open where the match is weak. Clone sizes are given selectively: once, few, many, or a class where the clone is expanded.

d_gene	v_gene	j_gene	abundance	CDR3nt	CDR3aa
TRBD2	TRBV11-2	TRBJ2-5	-	TGTGCCAGCAGCTTAACTTCCGTGACTAGCGAGACCCAGTACTTC	CASSLTSVTSETQYF
-	TRBV20-1	TRBJ1-2	-	TGCAGTGCTATCCCGACGAGGGGCTACACCTTC	CSAIPTRGYTF
TRBD1	TRBV19	TRBJ2-7	-	TGTGCCAGTAGCGCGACAGGGGGATCATACGAGCAGTACTTC	CASSATGGSYEQYF
-	TRBV3-1/TRBV3-2	TRBJ1-2	-	TGTGCCAGCAGCCAAGACTTCCAGGGCGGCTATGGCTACACCTTC	CASSQDFQGGYGYTF
-	TRBV2	TRBJ2-7	-	TGTGCCAGCAGTGAAGGTGGCAGCTACTCCTACGAGCAGTACTTC	CASSEGGSYSYEQYF
-	TRBV29-1	TRBJ1-1	-	TGCAGCGTTGAAACTGGTACACCGAACACTGAAGCTTTCTTT	CSVETGTPNTEAFF
-	TRBV9	TRBJ2-2	once	TGTGCCAGCAGCGGAGGATTGGGGTACAACACCGGGGAGCTGTTTTTT	CASSGGLGYNTGELFF
-	TRBV18	TRBJ2-3	-	TGTGCCAGCTCACCACCCTTGGGGGGAGGCACAGATACGCAGTATTTT	CASSPPLGGGTDTQYF
-	TRBV2	TRBJ2-3	-	TGTGCCAGCAGTGAAGGCAAGTCTAGCACAGATACGCAGTATTTT	CASSEGKSSTDTQYF
TRBD1	TRBV6-5	TRBJ1-1	-	TGTGCCAGCAGTCCAAGAGACAGGGCTGAAGCTTTCTTT	CASSPRDRAEAFF
-	TRBV20-1	TRBJ1-1	-	TGCAGTGCTAGTGACGGCCCGACCGAAGCTTTCTTT	CSASDGPTEAFF
-	TRBV5-1	TRBJ1-3	-	TGCGCCAGCAGCGAAGGGACAACTGGAAACACCATATATTTT	CASSEGTTGNTIYF
-	TRBV6-4	TRBJ2-2	-	TGTGCCAGCAGTGCCGAGGGCACCGGGGAGCTGTTTTTT	CASSAEGTGELFF
-	TRBV18	TRBJ2-1	-	TGTGCCAGCTCACCACAGCCATATGGGCAGTTCTTC	CASSPQPYGQFF
-	TRBV19	TRBJ1-5	once	TGTGCCAGTAGTTCCCCTTCTTCCAGCCTTAGGGTCAAAAACCAGCCCCAGCATTTT	CASSSPSSSLRVKNQPQHF
TRBD1	TRBV3-1/TRBV3-2	TRBJ1-2	-	TGTGCCAGCAGCCAAGGGTTCTGGGACAGCTCATCCTATGGCTACACCTTC	CASSQGFWDSSSYGYTF